This T cell receptor (beta chain) was retrieved from a study of T cells in Graves' hyperthyroidism and ophthalmopathy. Study observations and caveats: From stable hyperthyroidism, ophthalmopathy was separated by a 13 V-J model. The model anticipated ophthalmopathy a median about six months pre-onset. Most thyroid clonotypes with frequency above 0.001 were detected in blood.

Not enrolled were patients with uncontrolled infection, other autoimmune disease, pregnancy or lactation. TCR beta CDR3 sequences were amplified from RNA transcripts. The HTBI primer set served for first-round RT-PCR of the TCR CDR3. TCRdb redid the calling of the multiplex PCR reads with MiXCR, one entry per CDR3 protein. The sample lists about 560,000 distinct CDR3 sequences, around 17% seen once, with 15% to 20% in the top ten. Trimming removed 7 bases from V and 8 bases from J, with 14 bases in between. From germline, CDR1 is LNHDA and CDR2 SQIVND (reference sequence). This CDR3 is built from 13 residues. For this clonotype: The target antigen is unknown.

The chain carries TRBV19 and TRBJ1-4, with D tentatively TRBD1 (6 bases). Source material: blood. The TCR was taken from a woman between 18 and 29 years old with Graves' hyperthyroidism. CDR3 sequence: CASNLDRNEKLFF. DNA for the CDR3: TGTGCCAGTAATCTTGACAGGAACGAAAAACTGTTTTTT.